The sequence of this T cell receptor beta chain was determined in a study of CD8 T cells in Susac syndrome. With random hexamers, reverse transcription was performed on about 0.5 to 1 ug of RNA. TCRdb fed the immunoSEQ multiplex PCR reads into MiXCR, producing one record per CDR3 protein. The sample lists tens of thousands of distinct CDR3 sequences, about 94% occurring once. This clonotype has only one observation. Germline CDR1 and CDR2: SGHAT and FQNNGV. Trimming removed 2 bases from V and 7 bases from J; junction bases left unmatched: 7. The CDR3 runs to 15 residues. This clonotype was sampled from a human donor with Susac syndrome. The sample comprised CD4+ T cells from PBMCs. The chain links TRBV11-2 to TRBJ2-1, with 8 bases identical to TRBD2. CDR3 nucleotides: TGTGCCAGCAGCTTACGGAGCGGGGGTGGTAATGAGCAGTTCTTC. It encodes CASSLRSGGGNEQFF.